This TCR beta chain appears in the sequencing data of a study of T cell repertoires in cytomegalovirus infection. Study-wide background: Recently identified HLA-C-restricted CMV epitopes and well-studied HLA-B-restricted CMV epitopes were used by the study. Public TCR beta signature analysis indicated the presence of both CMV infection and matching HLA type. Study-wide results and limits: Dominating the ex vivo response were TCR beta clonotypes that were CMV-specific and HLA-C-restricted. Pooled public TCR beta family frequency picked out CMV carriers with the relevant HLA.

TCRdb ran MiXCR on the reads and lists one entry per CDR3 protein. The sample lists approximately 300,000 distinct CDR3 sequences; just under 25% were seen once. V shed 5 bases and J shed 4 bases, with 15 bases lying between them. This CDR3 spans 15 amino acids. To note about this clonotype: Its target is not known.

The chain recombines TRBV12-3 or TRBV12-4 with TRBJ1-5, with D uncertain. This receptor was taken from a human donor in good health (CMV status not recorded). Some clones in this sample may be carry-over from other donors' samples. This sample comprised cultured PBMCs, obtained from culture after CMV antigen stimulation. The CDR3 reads CASSPRWAANQPQHF. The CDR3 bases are TGTGCCAGCAGTCCCCGATGGGCCGCAAATCAGCCCCAGCATTTT.